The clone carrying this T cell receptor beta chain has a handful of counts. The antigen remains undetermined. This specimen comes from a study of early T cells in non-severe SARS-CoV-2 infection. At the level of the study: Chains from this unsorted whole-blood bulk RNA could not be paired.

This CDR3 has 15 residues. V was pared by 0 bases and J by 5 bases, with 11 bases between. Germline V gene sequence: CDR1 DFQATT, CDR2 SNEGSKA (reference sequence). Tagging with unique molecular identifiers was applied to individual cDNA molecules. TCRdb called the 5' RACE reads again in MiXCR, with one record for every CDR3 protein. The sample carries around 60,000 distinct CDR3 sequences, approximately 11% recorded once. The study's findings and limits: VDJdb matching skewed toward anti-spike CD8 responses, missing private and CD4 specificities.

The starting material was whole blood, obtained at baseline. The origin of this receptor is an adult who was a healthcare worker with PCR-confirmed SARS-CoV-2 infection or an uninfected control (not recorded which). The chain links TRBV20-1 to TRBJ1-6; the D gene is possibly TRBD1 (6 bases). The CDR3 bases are TGCAGTGCTAGAGAGTCCAGGGGAGATAATTCACCCCTCCACTTT. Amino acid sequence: CSARESRGDNSPLHF.